This T cell receptor beta chain was identified during a study of shared clonotypes between healthy human individuals. CD45RO-negative CD8 cells positively selected for CCR7 made up the naive population, which excluded terminally differentiated effector memory CD45RA+ cells. The protocol was immunoSEQ multiplex PCR, while the TCRdb copy is restricted to in-frame clones and leaves out a portion. The table lists roughly 2,000,000 clones, around 95% of them singletons. Study-wide results and limits: The study's rarefaction showed incomplete sorted-subset sequencing despite large depth.

In regard to this clone: Its antigen is not identified.

The sequence came from a man in his late teens or twenties in good health. Some clones in this sample may be carry-over from other donors' samples. Sequencing input: naive CD8+ T cells from PBMCs.

CDR3 in amino acids: CASSQVQSGEWGSYEQYF. CDR3 sequence (DNA): TGCGCCAGCAGCCAAGTGCAATCGGGGGAGTGGGGATCCTACGAGCAGTACTTC. The chain employs TRBV4-3 and TRBJ2-7, with a weak D call TRBD2 (6 bases). CDR1 is LGHNA, CDR2 YSLEER, per germline. The CDR3 runs to 18 residues. The V and J ends lost 1 base and 1 base respectively, with 20 bases between them.